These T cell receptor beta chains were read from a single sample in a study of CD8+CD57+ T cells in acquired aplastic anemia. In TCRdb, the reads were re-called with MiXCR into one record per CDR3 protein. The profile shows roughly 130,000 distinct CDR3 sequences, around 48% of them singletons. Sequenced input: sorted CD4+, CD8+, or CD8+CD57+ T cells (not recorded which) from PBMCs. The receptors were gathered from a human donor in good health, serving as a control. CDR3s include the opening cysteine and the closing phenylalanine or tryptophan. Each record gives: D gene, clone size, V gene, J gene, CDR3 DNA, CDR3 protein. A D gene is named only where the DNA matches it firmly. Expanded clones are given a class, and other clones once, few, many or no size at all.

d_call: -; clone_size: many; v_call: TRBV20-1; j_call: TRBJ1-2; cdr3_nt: TGCAGTGCTAGATCCCGGGACACCTCTAACTATGGCTACACCTTC; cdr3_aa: CSARSRDTSNYGYTF
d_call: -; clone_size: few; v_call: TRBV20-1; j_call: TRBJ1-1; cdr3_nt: TGCAGTGCTAGAGGCGACGGGTTGAACACTGAAGCTTTCTTT; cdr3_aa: CSARGDGLNTEAFF
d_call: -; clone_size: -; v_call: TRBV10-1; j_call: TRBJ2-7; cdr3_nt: TGCGCCAGCAGTGATCCCGGGAACTCCTACGAGCAGTACTTC; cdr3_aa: CASSDPGNSYEQYF
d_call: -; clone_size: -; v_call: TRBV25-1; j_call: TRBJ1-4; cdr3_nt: TGTGCCAGCAGTGGTTTAACGACAGACGGATTTACTAATGAAAAACTGTTTTTT; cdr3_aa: CASSGLTTDGFTNEKLFF
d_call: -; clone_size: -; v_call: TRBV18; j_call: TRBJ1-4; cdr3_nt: TGTGCCAGCTCTGGGGGTCCGAATGAAAAACTGTTTTTT; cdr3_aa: CASSGGPNEKLFF
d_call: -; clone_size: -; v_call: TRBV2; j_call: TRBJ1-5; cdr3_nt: TGTGCCAGCAGTGAATTAGGAGGGGTTGTGCGCTCACCCCAGCATTTT; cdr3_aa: CASSELGGVVRSPQHF
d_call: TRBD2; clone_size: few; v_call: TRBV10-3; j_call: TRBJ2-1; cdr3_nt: TGTGCCATTTCGGGTAGCGGGGGGGCCAGCAATGAGCAGTTCTTC; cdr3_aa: CAISGSGGASNEQFF
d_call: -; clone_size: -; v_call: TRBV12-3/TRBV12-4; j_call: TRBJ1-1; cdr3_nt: TGTGCCAGCAGCCGTAGCGGGGGGAATACGAACACTGAAGCTTTCTTT; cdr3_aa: CASSRSGGNTNTEAFF
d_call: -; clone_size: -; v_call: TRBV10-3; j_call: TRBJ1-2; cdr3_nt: TGTGCCATCTCGGCCCAGCTCAACTATGGCTACACCTTC; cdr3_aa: CAISAQLNYGYTF
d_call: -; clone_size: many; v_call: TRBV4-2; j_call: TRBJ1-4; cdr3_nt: TGTGCCAGCAGAGAAGGGGGGTCTACTAATGAAAAACTGTTTTTT; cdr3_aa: CASREGGSTNEKLFF
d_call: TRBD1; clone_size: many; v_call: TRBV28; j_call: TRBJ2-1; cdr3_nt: TGTGCCAGCAGCCGGACAGGGGTAAGGCGCAATGAGCAGTTCTTC; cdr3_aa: CASSRTGVRRNEQFF
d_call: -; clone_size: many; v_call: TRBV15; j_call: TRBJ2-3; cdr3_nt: TGTGCCACCAGCAGAGATAAAGGGCCCAGGGATACGCAGTATTTT; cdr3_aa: CATSRDKGPRDTQYF
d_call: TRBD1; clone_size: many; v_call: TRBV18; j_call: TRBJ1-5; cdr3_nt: TGTGCCAGCTCACGTACAGGGGGCGACCAGCCCCAGCATTTT; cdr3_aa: CASSRTGGDQPQHF
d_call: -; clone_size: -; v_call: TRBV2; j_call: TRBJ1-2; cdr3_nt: TGTGCCAGCAGTGAACGTTCCGTCTATGGCTACACCTTC; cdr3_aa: CASSERSVYGYTF
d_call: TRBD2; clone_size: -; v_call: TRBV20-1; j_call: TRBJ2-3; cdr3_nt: TGCAGTGCTAGAGGACTAGCGGGGGCCTTGAGGGATACGCAGTATTTT; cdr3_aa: CSARGLAGALRDTQYF
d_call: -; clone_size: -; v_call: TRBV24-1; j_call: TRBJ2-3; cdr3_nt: TGTGCCACCCGACCGGGTGACTTTAGCACAGATACGCAGTATTTT; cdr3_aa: CATRPGDFSTDTQYF
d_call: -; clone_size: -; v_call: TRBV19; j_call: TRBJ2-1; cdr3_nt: TGTGCCAGTAGTATTGGTGCGCGGGACAACGATGAGCAGTTCTTC; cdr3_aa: CASSIGARDNDEQFF
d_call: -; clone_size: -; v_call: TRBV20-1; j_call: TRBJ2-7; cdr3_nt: TGCAGTGCCTACGAGCAGTACTTC; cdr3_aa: CSAYEQYF
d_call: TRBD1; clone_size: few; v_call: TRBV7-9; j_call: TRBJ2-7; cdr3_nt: TGTGCCAGCAGCTGGGGGACAGGGAACTACGAGCAGTACTTC; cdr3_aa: CASSWGTGNYEQYF
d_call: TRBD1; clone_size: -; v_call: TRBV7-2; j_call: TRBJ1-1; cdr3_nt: TGTGCCAGCAGCTCCCGGACAGGGACTGAAGCTTTCTTT; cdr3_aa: CASSSRTGTEAFF
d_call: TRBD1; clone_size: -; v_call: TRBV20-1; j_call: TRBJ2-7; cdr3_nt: TGCAGTGCAACCGGGACAGCTTCCTACGAGCAGTACTTC; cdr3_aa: CSATGTASYEQYF
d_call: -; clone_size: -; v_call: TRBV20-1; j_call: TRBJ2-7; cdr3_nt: TGCAGTGCTAGAGGACACCTATACGAGCAGTACTTC; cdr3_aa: CSARGHLYEQYF
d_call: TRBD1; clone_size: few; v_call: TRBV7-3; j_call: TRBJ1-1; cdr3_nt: TGTGCCAGCAGCTCACTGGGGACAGCCGAAGCTTTCTTT; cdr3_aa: CASSSLGTAEAFF
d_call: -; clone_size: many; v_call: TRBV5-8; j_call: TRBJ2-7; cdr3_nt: TGTGCCAGCAGCTTGGGGGCATCAAAGTACTTC; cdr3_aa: CASSLGASKYF
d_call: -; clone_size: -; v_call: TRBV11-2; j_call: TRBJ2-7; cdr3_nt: TGTGCCAGCAGCTTTAGCGGAAACTCCTACGAGCAGTACTTC; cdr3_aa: CASSFSGNSYEQYF
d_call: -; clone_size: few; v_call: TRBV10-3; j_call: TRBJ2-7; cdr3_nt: TGTGCCATCAGTGACCCGGACGGATACGAGCAGTACTTC; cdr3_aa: CAISDPDGYEQYF
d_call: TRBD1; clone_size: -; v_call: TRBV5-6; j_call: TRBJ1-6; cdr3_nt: TGTGCCAGCAGCCCACAGGGGGGAAATAATTCACCCCTCCACTTT; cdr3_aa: CASSPQGGNNSPLHF
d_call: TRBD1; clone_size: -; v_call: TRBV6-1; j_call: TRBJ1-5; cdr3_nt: TGTGCCAGCAGTCCCGGGACAGGGGAAGTTCAGCCCCAGCATTTT; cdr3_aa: CASSPGTGEVQPQHF
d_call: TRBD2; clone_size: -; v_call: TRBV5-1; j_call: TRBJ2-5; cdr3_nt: TGCGCCAGCAGCCTGGCTATAGCGGGGGGGCGAGAGACCCAGTACTTC; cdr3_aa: CASSLAIAGGRETQYF
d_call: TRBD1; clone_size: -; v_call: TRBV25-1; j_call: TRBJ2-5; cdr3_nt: TGTGCCAGCAGCTCGGGACAGGACCAAGAGACCCAGTACTTC; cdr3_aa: CASSSGQDQETQYF
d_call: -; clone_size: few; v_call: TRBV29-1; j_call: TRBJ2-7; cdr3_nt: TGCAGCGTTGTTAAGGGGTCCCGGACGAGGTTTAGGTCCTACGAGCAGTACTTC; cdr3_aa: CSVVKGSRTRFRSYEQYF
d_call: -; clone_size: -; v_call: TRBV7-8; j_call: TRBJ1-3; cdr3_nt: TGTGCCAGCAGCTTAGGGGTGGCATCTGGAAACACCATATATTTT; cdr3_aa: CASSLGVASGNTIYF